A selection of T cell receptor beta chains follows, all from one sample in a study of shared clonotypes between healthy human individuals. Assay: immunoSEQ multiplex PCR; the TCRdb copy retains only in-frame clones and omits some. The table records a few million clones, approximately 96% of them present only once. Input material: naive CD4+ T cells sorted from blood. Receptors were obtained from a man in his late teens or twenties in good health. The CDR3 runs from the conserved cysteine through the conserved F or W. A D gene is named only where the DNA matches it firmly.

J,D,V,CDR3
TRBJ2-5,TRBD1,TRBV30,CAWSVRKGAWETQYF
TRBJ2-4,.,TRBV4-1,CASSQDVAKNIQYF
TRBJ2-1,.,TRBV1,CTSAFPLTSGSIGSYNEQFF
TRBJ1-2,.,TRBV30,CAWSDGLGDGYTF
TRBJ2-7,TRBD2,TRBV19,CASSQGGVALAGGGEQYF
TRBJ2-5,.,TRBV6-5,CASSLVEQETQYF
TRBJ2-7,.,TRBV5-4,CASSPYTAAGQNEQYF
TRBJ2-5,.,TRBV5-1,CASSSMGSKETQYF
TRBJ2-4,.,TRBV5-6,CASSLDGGLAKNIQYF
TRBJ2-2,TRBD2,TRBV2,CASRGTSPGELFF
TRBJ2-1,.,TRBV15,CATRGGVYNEQFF
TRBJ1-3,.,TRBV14,CASSQDPSPKGNTIYF